The sequence of this T cell receptor (beta chain) was determined in a study of T cell responses to AZD1222 COVID-19 vaccine. Looked up from germline, CDR1 is LNHDA and CDR2 is SQIVND (reference sequence). There are 15 residues in the CDR3. Trimming cost V 5 bases and J 0 bases, with 11 bases left between them. The data were produced by immunoSEQ multiplex PCR, yet TCRdb's version contains in-frame clones alone and is incomplete. There are some 120,000 clones in the sample; 80% to 90% occur only once, and around 6.1% lies in the top ten. The material sequenced was peripheral blood, taken on day 0 of AZD1222 vaccination. The clonotype originates from an adult in good health. The J gene is TRBJ2-1, the V gene TRBV19; no clear D. The CDR3 DNA reads as TGTGCCAGTAGTTCGGACGGTAGCTCCTACAATGAGCAGTTCTTC. It encodes CASSSDGSSYNEQFF.